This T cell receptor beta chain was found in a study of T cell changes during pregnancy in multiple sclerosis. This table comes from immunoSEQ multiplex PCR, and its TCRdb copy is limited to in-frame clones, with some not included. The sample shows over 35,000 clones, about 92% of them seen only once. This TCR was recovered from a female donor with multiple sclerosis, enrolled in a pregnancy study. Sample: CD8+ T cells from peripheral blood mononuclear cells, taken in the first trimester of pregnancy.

This chain's CDR3 is CASSYNSGGAGEQFF. CDR3 DNA sequence: TGTGCCAGCAGTTATAATAGCGGGGGGGCGGGTGAGCAGTTCTTC. The chain has TRBV6-5 and TRBJ2-1; 11 bases fit TRBD2. CDR3 length equals 15 residues. J lost 9 bases, V lost 3 bases, and 7 bases had no gene match. Per the germline V gene, CDR1 is MNHEY and CDR2 is SVGAGI.